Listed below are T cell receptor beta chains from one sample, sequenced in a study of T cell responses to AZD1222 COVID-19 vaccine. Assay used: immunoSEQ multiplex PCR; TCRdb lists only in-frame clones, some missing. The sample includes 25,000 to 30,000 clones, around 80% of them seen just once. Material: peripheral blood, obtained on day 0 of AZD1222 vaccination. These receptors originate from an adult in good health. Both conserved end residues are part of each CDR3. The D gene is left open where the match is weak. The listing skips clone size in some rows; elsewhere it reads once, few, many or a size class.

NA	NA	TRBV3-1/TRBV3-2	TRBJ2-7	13	CASSQDNGVLEYF	TGTGCCAGCAGCCAAGATAACGGGGTTCTGGAGTACTTC
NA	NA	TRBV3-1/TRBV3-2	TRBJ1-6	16	CASSQGAGVSNSPLHF	TGTGCCAGCAGCCAAGGGGCAGGGGTTTCGAATTCACCCCTCCACTTT
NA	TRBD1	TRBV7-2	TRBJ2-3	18	CASSLYPPGQGALDTQYF	TGTGCCAGCAGCTTATATCCCCCGGGACAGGGGGCCCTAGATACGCAGTATTTT
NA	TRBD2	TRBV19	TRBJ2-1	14	CASGGDGVYNEQFF	TGTGCCAGTGGGGGGGATGGGGTCTACAATGAGCAGTTCTTC
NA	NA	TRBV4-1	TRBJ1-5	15	CASSQASWSNQPQHF	TGCGCCAGCAGCCAAGCGAGTTGGAGCAATCAGCCCCAGCATTTT
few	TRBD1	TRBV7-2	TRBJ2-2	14	CASSLGQGLRELFF	TGTGCCAGCAGCTTGGGACAGGGCTTGCGGGAGCTGTTTTTT
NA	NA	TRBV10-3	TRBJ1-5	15	CAIGRSRAGNQPQHF	TGTGCCATCGGAAGGAGTCGGGCTGGCAATCAGCCCCAGCATTTT
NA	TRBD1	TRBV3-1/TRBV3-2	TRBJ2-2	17	CASSQEDRAWGAGELFF	TGTGCCAGCAGCCAAGAGGACAGGGCATGGGGAGCCGGGGAGCTGTTTTTT
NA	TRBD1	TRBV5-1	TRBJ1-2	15	CATTDPRGEDHGYTF	TGCGCCACCACAGATCCCAGGGGGGAGGATCATGGCTACACCTTC
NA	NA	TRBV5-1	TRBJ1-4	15	CASSSDGRGNEKLFF	TGCGCCAGCAGCTCGGACGGGCGGGGTAATGAAAAACTGTTTTTT
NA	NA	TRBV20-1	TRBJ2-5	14	CSASADTLRKTQYF	TGCAGTGCTAGTGCGGACACCCTCCGAAAGACCCAGTACTTC
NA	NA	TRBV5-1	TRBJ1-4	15	CASSLVGAEAEKLFF	TGCGCCAGCAGCTTGGTCGGGGCCGAAGCCGAAAAACTGTTTTTT
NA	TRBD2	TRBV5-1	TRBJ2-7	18	CASSDRTGVAGLPYEQYF	TGCGCCAGCAGCGACCGGACGGGAGTAGCGGGGTTACCCTACGAGCAGTACTTC
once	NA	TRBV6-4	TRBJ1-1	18	CASSGSPTGGSSSTEAFF	TGTGCCAGCAGTGGCTCTCCGACAGGAGGGAGTTCTTCGACTGAAGCTTTCTTT
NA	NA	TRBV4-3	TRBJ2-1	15	CASSPGDTVTHEQFF	TGCGCCAGCAGCCCAGGGGATACAGTAACCCATGAGCAGTTCTTC
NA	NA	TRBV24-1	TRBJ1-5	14	CATSDLQGNQPQHF	TGTGCCACCAGTGATTTGCAGGGCAATCAGCCCCAGCATTTT
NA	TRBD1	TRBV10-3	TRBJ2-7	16	CAIKGVRDRVAYEQYF	TGTGCCATCAAGGGAGTCCGGGACAGGGTGGCCTACGAGCAGTACTTC
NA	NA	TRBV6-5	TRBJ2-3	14	CASRDIWATDTQYF	TGTGCCAGCAGAGACATCTGGGCCACAGATACGCAGTATTTT
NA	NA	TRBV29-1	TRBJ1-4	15	CSVEQLQGLGEKLFF	TGCAGCGTTGAACAACTACAGGGTTTAGGCGAAAAACTGTTTTTT
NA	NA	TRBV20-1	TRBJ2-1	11	CSARLADEQFF	TGCAGTGCCCGACTGGCGGACGAGCAGTTCTTC
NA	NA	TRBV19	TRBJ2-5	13	CASSRLVQETQYF	TGTGCCAGTAGTAGACTAGTGCAAGAGACCCAGTACTTC
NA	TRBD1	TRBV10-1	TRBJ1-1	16	CASSEFTGGPRTEAFF	TGCGCCAGCAGTGAGTTCACAGGGGGCCCGAGGACTGAAGCTTTCTTT
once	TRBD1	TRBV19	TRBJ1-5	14	CASNGDRGSQPQHF	TGTGCCAGTAATGGGGACAGGGGTAGTCAGCCCCAGCATTTT
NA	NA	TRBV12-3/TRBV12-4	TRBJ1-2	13	CASSFGARYGYTF	TGTGCCAGCAGTTTCGGGGCCCGCTATGGCTACACCTTC
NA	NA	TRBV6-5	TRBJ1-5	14	CASRSLMGDQPQHF	TGTGCCAGCAGGAGCCTCATGGGGGATCAGCCCCAGCATTTT
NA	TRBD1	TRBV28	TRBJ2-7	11	CAAIQGYEQYF	TGTGCCGCCATACAGGGGTACGAGCAGTACTTC
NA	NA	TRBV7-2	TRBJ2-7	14	CASSLGQDHLEQYF	TGTGCCAGCAGCTTAGGACAGGACCATCTCGAGCAGTACTTC
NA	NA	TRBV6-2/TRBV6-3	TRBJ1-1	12	CASSRREREAFF	TGTGCCAGCAGTCGACGTGAGCGGGAAGCTTTCTTT
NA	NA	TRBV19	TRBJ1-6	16	CASSPQTENYNSPLHF	TGTGCCAGTAGTCCTCAGACAGAGAACTATAATTCACCCCTCCACTTT